The 31 T cell receptor beta chains reported below all come from one sample, sequenced in a study of technical replicates of blood from a few donors (dated by TCRdb to 2016 to 2017). The method behind the library was the immunoSEQ multiplex PCR assay. The source is immuneACCESS, and TCRdb retained only in-frame sequences with V and J called. Part of the clones is not carried over; for the studies checked, unresolved V genes explain less than half of this, and the remainder is unexplained. Recorded for this sample are fewer than 95,000 clones; more than 85% of them occurred a single time. 0.2% to 0.25% of the sample lies in the top ten. The material sequenced was T cells isolated from PBMCs. These receptor sequences come from a human donor in good health.

The chain links TRBV27 to TRBJ2-1; TRBD2 matches 10 bases. The length of the CDR3 is 15 residues. CDR1 and CDR2 (germline): MNHEY, SMNVEV (reference sequence). Trimming removed 7 bases from V and 8 bases from J; junction bases left unmatched: 11. The CDR3 protein is CASTPTASGSDEQFF. The CDR3 DNA reads TGTGCCAGCACCCCAACGGCTAGCGGGAGTGATGAGCAGTTCTTC.

The chain uses TRBV4-2 and TRBJ2-7, with a tentative D call TRBD1 (6 bases). The CDR3 has 15 residues. Germline lookup yields CDR1 LGHNA and CDR2 YNFKEQ. Trimming cost V 4 bases and J 3 bases, with 16 bases left between them. The CDR3: CASSLFSGDFYEQYF. DNA of the CDR3: TGTGCCAGCAGCCTGTTTTCAGGGGATTTCTACGAGCAGTACTTC.

The chain recombines TRBV28 with TRBJ1-2; no firm D call. CDR1 and CDR2 from the germline V gene are MDHEN and SYDVKM. CDR3 size: 15 residues. V was clipped by 2 bases and J by 2 bases, with 12 bases between them. This chain's CDR3 is CASSLPSGGNYGYTF. CDR3 coding DNA: TGTGCCAGCAGTTTACCCTCTGGAGGAAACTATGGCTACACCTTC.

The gene calls are TRBV27 and TRBJ2-7, with 11 bases lining up with TRBD1. CDR3 size: 14 residues. CDR1 is MNHEY, CDR2 SMNVEV, per germline (reference sequence). J gave up 4 bases and V 6 bases, and 5 bases lay outside the gene matches. CDR3 nucleotides: TGTGCCAGCAGCTCCGGGACAGGGGGGTACGAGCAGTACTTC. This gives the protein CASSSGTGGYEQYF.

This rearrangement joins TRBV6-6 to TRBJ1-1; possibly TRBD1 for D (6 bases). Trimming removed 6 bases from V and 1 base from J, with 15 bases in between. The length of the CDR3 is 15 residues. Germline V gives CDR1 MNHNY, CDR2 SVGAGI (reference sequence). The CDR3, as DNA: TGTGCCAGCAGGACCGGGACATGGACGAACACTGAAGCTTTCTTT. It codes for CASRTGTWTNTEAFF.

The J gene is TRBJ2-2, the V gene TRBV5-6; 9 bases are shared with TRBD2. The CDR3 has 17 amino acids. Germline CDR1 SGHDT, CDR2 YYEEEE. J was trimmed by 3 bases and V by 5 bases; bases with no gene match: 11. The CDR3 reads CASRRIPGLADTGELFF. CDR3 DNA: TGTGCCAGCAGGAGGATACCGGGACTAGCTGACACCGGGGAGCTGTTTTTT.

V usage is TRBV5-8 and J usage is TRBJ1-4; TRBD1 matches 12 bases. Germline V lookup: CDR1 SGHTS, CDR2 YDEGEE. The CDR3 sequence is 17 residues long. Trimming took 2 bases from V and 7 from J; bases not matched to a gene: 9. The CDR3: CASSLGRGTGGLEKLFF. The CDR3 DNA sequence: TGTGCCAGCAGCTTAGGACGCGGGACAGGGGGCCTTGAAAAACTGTTTTTT.

The rearrangement joins TRBV19 to TRBJ1-3; a possible D gene is TRBD1 (5 bases). Trimming stripped 5 bases from V and 0 bases from J, with 14 bases between. From germline, CDR1 is LNHDA and CDR2 SQIVND (reference sequence). The CDR3 length is 16 residues. The CDR3 is CASSFQGAPSGNTIYF. In nucleotides, the CDR3 is TGTGCCAGTAGTTTCCAAGGGGCCCCCTCTGGAAACACCATATATTTT.

This chain connects TRBV14 to TRBJ2-6; TRBD2 matches 9 bases. CDR3 length: 13 amino acids. J was trimmed by 11 bases and V by 6 bases; bases with no gene match: 5. Germline values: CDR1 SGHDN, CDR2 FVKESK. The CDR3 coding sequence is TGTGCCAGCAGAGCGGGAGGCAAATACGTCCTGACTTTC. Protein sequence: CASRAGGKYVLTF. Drawing the rest from reference TRBV14 and TRBJ2-6, the complete variable domain is EAGVTQFPSHSVIEKGQTVTLRCDPISGHDNLYWYRRVMGKEIKFLLHFVKESKQDESGMPNNRFLAERTGGTYSTLKVQPAELEDSGVYFCASRAGGKYVLTFGAGSRLTVL.

V and J are TRBV6-5 and TRBJ2-1, with 7 bases identical to TRBD1. The germline gives CDR1 MNHEY, CDR2 SVGAGI. V trimming: 5 bases; J trimming: 6 bases; junction bases outside the gene matches: 4. CDR3 size: 13 residues. CDR3 bases: TGTGCCAGCAGTGAGACAGGGTCCAATGAGCAGTTCTTC. This translates into CASSETGSNEQFF.

The chain links TRBV9 to TRBJ2-7; 8 bases agree with TRBD2. V lost 6 bases, J lost 1 base, and 6 bases stayed unmatched. Germline V lookup: CDR1 SGDLS, CDR2 YYNGEE. The CDR3 runs to 14 residues. Here the CDR3 reads CASTTGGGSYEQYF. CDR3 in DNA: TGTGCCAGCACCACCGGGGGGGGTTCCTACGAGCAGTACTTC.

The V call is TRBV27, the J call TRBJ2-7, with TRBD1 as a possible D gene (6 bases). The CDR3 length is 15 residues. V shed 3 bases and J shed 4 bases, with 16 bases lying between them. Germline V gives CDR1 MNHEY, CDR2 SMNVEV (reference sequence). The CDR3 DNA sequence: TGTGCCAGCAGTTTCCAGGACAGTGTAGTATACGAGCAGTACTTC. It codes for CASSFQDSVVYEQYF.

This chain connects TRBV6-1 to TRBJ2-2; no clear D gene. Trimming removed 6 bases from V and 12 bases from J, with 14 bases in between. The CDR3 loop spans 12 amino acids. Germline CDR1 MNHNS, CDR2 SASEGT. CDR3 in DNA: TGTGCCAGCAGGCCATATGAGAGGAAGCTGTTTTTT. It is translated as CASRPYERKLFF.

The CDR3 DNA reads TGTGCCAGCAGCTTAGGAACAGGGGGCCTCTATGGCTACACCTTC. Translation gives CASSLGTGGLYGYTF. This rearrangement joins TRBV7-6 to TRBJ1-2; 9 bases are shared with TRBD1. The V gene's germline CDR1 is SGHVS and CDR2 FNYEAQ. This CDR3 comprises 15 residues. Unmatched junction bases numbered 4, after V lost 1 base and J lost 4 bases.

The J gene is TRBJ2-5, the V gene TRBV27; 7 bases match TRBD1. CDR1 is MNHEY and CDR2 is SMNVEV in the germline V gene (reference sequence). Trimming took 3 bases from V and 5 from J; bases not matched to a gene: 6. The CDR3 loop spans 14 amino acids. The CDR3 reads CASSLKGALETQYF. CDR3 sequence (DNA): TGTGCCAGCAGTTTGAAGGGGGCGTTGGAGACCCAGTACTTC.

V usage is TRBV5-1 and J usage is TRBJ1-3; a weak D match, TRBD1 (5 bases). The germline CDR1 and CDR2 sequences are SGHRS and YFSETQ. CDR3 length: 14 residues. The V end lost 2 bases, the J end lost 2 bases, and 8 bases lay between the germline ends. Here the CDR3 reads CASSLDSPGNTIYF. In nucleotides, the CDR3 is TGCGCCAGCAGCTTAGACAGCCCTGGAAACACCATATATTTT. The variable domain in full, completed from reference TRBV5-1 and TRBJ1-3, reads KAGVTQTPRYLIKTRGQQVTLSCSPISGHRSVSWYQQTPGQGLQFLFEYFSETQRNKGNFPGRFSGRQFSNSRSEMNVSTLELGDSALYLCASSLDSPGNTIYFGEGSWLTVV.

The rearrangement links TRBV6-4 to TRBJ2-2, with D perhaps matching TRBD1 (6 bases). The germline V gene encodes CDR1 MRHNA and CDR2 SNTAGT. The CDR3 consists of 14 residues. Trimming left V 4 bases short and J 5 bases short, with 11 bases between. In nucleotides, the CDR3 is TGTGCCAGCAGTGGATCAAGGGGGACCGGGGAGCTGTTTTTT. Encoded protein: CASSGSRGTGELFF.

This chain joins TRBV25-1 and TRBJ2-7; the match to TRBD1 covers 12 bases. Germline CDR1 reads MGHDK; CDR2 reads SYGVNS. This CDR3 has 13 residues. V lost 8 bases, J lost 9 bases, and 8 bases stayed unmatched. CDR3 DNA: TGTGCCAGCGCCCCCGGGACAGGGGGCGTGCAGTACTTC. The encoded protein is CASAPGTGGVQYF.

This sequence joins TRBV5-8 and TRBJ2-3; 7 bases align to TRBD1. This CDR3 contains 15 residues. The germline V gene has CDR1 SGHTS and CDR2 YDEGEE. J was trimmed by 0 bases and V by 4 bases; bases with no gene match: 5. In DNA form, the CDR3 reads TGTGCCAGCAGCAAAGGGACAGCTAGCACAGATACGCAGTATTTT. This codes for CASSKGTASTDTQYF. The variable domain in full, completed from reference TRBV5-8 and TRBJ2-3, reads EAGVTQSPTHLIKTRGQQATLRCSPISGHTSVYWYQQALGLGLQFLLWYDEGEERNRGNFPPRFSGRQFPNYSSELNVNALELEDSALYLCASSKGTASTDTQYFGPGTRLTVL.

This chain uses TRBV6-1 with TRBJ2-7; D unclear. The CDR3 runs 13 residues. The germline CDR1 and CDR2 sequences are MNHNS and SASEGT. The germline V and J ends were trimmed by 1 base and 3 bases, with 7 bases remaining between them. CDR3 sequence: CASSEGAIYEQYF. The DNA of the CDR3 is TGTGCCAGCAGTGAAGGGGCTATCTACGAGCAGTACTTC.

The V gene is TRBV9, the J gene TRBJ2-4; weak D call: TRBD1 (7 bases). Trimming removed 4 bases from V and 2 bases from J, with 16 bases in between. The CDR3 covers 16 residues. Germline CDR1 reads SGDLS; CDR2 reads YYNGEE. CDR3 residues: CASSLTQGGPKNIQYF. As DNA, the CDR3 is TGTGCCAGCAGCCTCACGCAGGGGGGCCCCAAAAACATTCAGTACTTC.

The J gene is TRBJ2-7, the V gene TRBV5-1; TRBD1 might be the D (5 bases). Deletions cut 5 bases from V and 2 bases from J, with 11 bases between. Germline lookup yields CDR1 SGHRS and CDR2 YFSETQ. There are 13 residues in the CDR3. The CDR3 protein is CASSYDSAYEQYF. The CDR3 DNA reads as TGCGCCAGCAGTTACGACAGTGCCTACGAGCAGTACTTC.

This chain links TRBV6-1 with TRBJ2-7, with 8 bases lining up with TRBD1. Per germline, CDR1 MNHNS and CDR2 SASEGT. This CDR3 is built from 15 residues. Trimming removed 2 bases from V and 3 bases from J; junction bases left unmatched: 6. CDR3 amino acids: CASSEWKGQGYEQYF. The CDR3 DNA follows: TGTGCCAGCAGTGAATGGAAAGGACAGGGCTACGAGCAGTACTTC.

V usage is TRBV6-5 and J usage is TRBJ2-7; 10 nucleotides align to TRBD1. Germline CDR1 reads MNHEY; CDR2 reads SVGAGI. This CDR3 has 13 amino acids. The ends lost 8 bases at V and 2 bases at J; junction bases unmatched: 3. The chain's CDR3 is CASGDRGAYEQYF. In nucleotides, the CDR3 is TGTGCCAGCGGGGACAGGGGAGCCTACGAGCAGTACTTC.

The chain employs TRBV27 and TRBJ2-2, with D possibly being TRBD1 (5 bases). Deletions cut 0 bases from V and 6 bases from J, with 11 bases between. CDR1 MNHEY and CDR2 SMNVEV come from the germline V gene (reference sequence). CDR3 length: 15 amino acids. This CDR3 is CASSLSGASPGELFF. For the CDR3, the DNA is TGTGCCAGCAGTTTATCTGGGGCGTCACCCGGGGAGCTGTTTTTT.

V and J are TRBV19 and TRBJ1-5, with D perhaps TRBD1 (5 bases). This CDR3 spans 15 amino acids. V was pared by 3 bases and J by 7 bases, with 16 bases between. Germline CDR1 is LNHDA and CDR2 is SQIVND (reference sequence). This chain's CDR3 is CASSIPNLGGQPQHF. CDR3 DNA sequence: TGTGCCAGTAGTATTCCAAACCTTGGGGGGCAGCCCCAGCATTTT.

V is TRBV9 and J is TRBJ2-3, with TRBD1 matching 8 bases. The CDR3 length is 15 residues. The V gene's germline CDR1 is SGDLS and CDR2 YYNGEE. J gave up 4 bases and V 0 bases, and 4 bases lay outside the gene matches. The CDR3 spells CASSVGTGISDTQYF. The CDR3 nucleotides read TGTGCCAGCAGCGTAGGGACAGGGATATCAGATACGCAGTATTTT.

The chain links TRBV5-1 to TRBJ1-5; a possible D gene is TRBD1 (5 bases). Trimming removed 1 base from V and 7 bases from J, with 21 bases in between. CDR3 length: 17 amino acids. Germline V gene sequence: CDR1 SGHRS, CDR2 YFSETQ. The CDR3 DNA follows: TGCGCCAGCAGCTTGTCCCCGCTCGGGGACTCGCGGCAGCCCCAGCATTTT. It yields the protein CASSLSPLGDSRQPQHF.

The chain links TRBV9 to TRBJ1-6; 9 nucleotides align to TRBD1. CDR3 length equals 17 residues. V lost 3 bases and J lost 7; bases outside the gene matches: 11. Germline V CDR1 and CDR2: SGDLS, YYNGEE. The CDR3 nucleotides are TGTGCCAGCAGCGCCCCGACCGGGGGACAGGGAAATTCACCCCTCCACTTT. This encodes CASSAPTGGQGNSPLHF.

The chain carries TRBV27 and TRBJ1-4; D gene unclear. The germline V and J ends were trimmed by 7 bases and 5 bases, with 14 bases remaining between them. Germline assignment: CDR1 MNHEY and CDR2 SMNVEV (reference sequence). The CDR3 is made up of 14 amino acids. Here the CDR3 DNA reads TGTGCCAGCACCCCCTTCCACGGGAATGAAAAACTGTTTTTT. Translation: CASTPFHGNEKLFF.

The chain combines TRBV28 with TRBJ2-7; possible D gene TRBD1, 5 bases. CDR1 and CDR2 (germline): MDHEN, SYDVKM. Deletions cut 4 bases from V and 1 base from J, with 14 bases between. The CDR3 runs 15 residues. CDR3 DNA sequence: TGTGCCAGCAGTTCTTCAGGGATAGGTTCCTACGAGCAGTACTTC. This encodes CASSSSGIGSYEQYF.